These 7 T cell receptor beta chains share one sample of origin, sequenced in a study of beta chain features in type 1 diabetes. Points from the study as a whole: Moderate but significant shortening of TCRB CDR3s was recorded in all four CD4+ subsets from Type 1 diabetes patients.

Isolated RNA was reverse transcribed in full, so expressed TCRB transcripts were sequenced. Generated by immunoSEQ multiplex PCR, the TCRdb table keeps only in-frame clones and is missing some. The profile shows 500,000 to 850,000 clones, over 11% of them singletons. No antigen has been identified for these receptors. Source material: naive CD4+ T cells from blood. The receptor set was obtained from a man aged 18 to 35 with type 1 diabetes.

The rearrangement joins TRBV27 to TRBJ1-6; D is unclear. The CDR3 contains 12 residues. V lost 3 bases and J 7 bases, leaving 4 bases between the germline ends. Germline V CDR1 and CDR2: MNHEY, SMNVEV (reference sequence). CDR3 sequence reads: CASSLINSPLHF. The CDR3 bases are TGTGCCAGCAGTTTGATAAATTCACCCCTCCACTTT.

The V and J genes are TRBV7-2 and TRBJ1-3, with no clear D. Trimming took off 4 bases at V and 7 bases at J, with 11 bases between the two ends. The CDR3 contains 13 residues. CDR1 is SGHTA, CDR2 FQGNSA, per germline. For the CDR3, the DNA is TGTGCCAGCAGCTCCGACCCGGGGAACACCATATATTTT. Translating it yields CASSSDPGNTIYF.

This clone was seen only a few times. The chain combines TRBV13 with TRBJ2-7; 14 bases agree with TRBD2. J was trimmed by 3 bases and V by 1 base; bases with no gene match: 5. There are 17 residues in the CDR3. CDR1 and CDR2 (germline): PRHDT, FYEKMQ (reference sequence). The CDR3: CASSLDGLAGGHYEQYF. The CDR3 DNA reads TGTGCCAGCAGCTTAGACGGACTAGCGGGAGGCCACTACGAGCAGTACTTC.

This clone was counted a few times. The V call is TRBV7-2, the J call TRBJ2-3, with unresolved D. This CDR3 has 13 residues. V was cut by 5 bases and J by 3 bases, with 9 bases left in between. Germline assignment: CDR1 SGHTA and CDR2 FQGNSA. The CDR3 DNA sequence: TGTGCCAGCAGCCGGGTGATGACAGATACGCAGTATTTT. Amino acid sequence: CASSRVMTDTQYF.

The V call is TRBV9, the J call TRBJ2-1; tentatively, D is TRBD1 (5 bases). This CDR3 has 18 amino acids. Germline CDR1 and CDR2: SGDLS and YYNGEE. V was pared by 0 bases and J by 2 bases, with 18 bases between. This CDR3 is CASSVDGNNGAPYNEQFF. As DNA, the CDR3 is TGTGCCAGCAGCGTAGATGGGAACAATGGGGCGCCCTACAATGAGCAGTTCTTC.

This clone was found a few times. The chain uses TRBV28 and TRBJ2-6, with D perhaps matching TRBD1 (5 bases). Trimming took 4 bases from V and 0 from J, leaving 7 bases between them. This CDR3 is 15 amino acids long. From germline, CDR1 is MDHEN and CDR2 SYDVKM. In DNA, the CDR3 is TGTGCCAGCAGTTATCAGGGCTCTGGGGCCAACGTCCTGACTTTC. Its translation: CASSYQGSGANVLTF.

This clone has only a few counts. The gene calls are TRBV15 and TRBJ2-7; D is perhaps TRBD2 (5 bases). Germline CDR1 reads LNHNV; CDR2 reads YYDKDF (reference sequence). V gave up 0 bases and J gave up 6 bases, with 9 bases separating them. The CDR3 has 13 residues. The CDR3 is CATSRDEGSEQYF. The CDR3 coding sequence is TGTGCCACCAGCAGAGATGAAGGGAGCGAGCAGTACTTC.